This paragraph covers one T cell receptor beta chain sequence. The source of the sample is a study of T cell changes during pregnancy in multiple sclerosis. Clones were sequenced by immunoSEQ multiplex PCR, and TCRdb holds only the in-frame ones, with some missing. This table has about 100,000 clones, 85% to 95% appearing once. This CDR3 is built from 15 residues. V was shortened by 10 bases and J by 2 bases, with 20 bases between the two germline ends. The V gene's germline CDR1 is LNHDA and CDR2 SQIVND (reference sequence). This clonotype originated in a female donor with multiple sclerosis, enrolled in a pregnancy study. The specimen comprised peripheral blood, sampled in the second trimester of pregnancy. The V call is TRBV19, the J call TRBJ1-1; tentatively, D is TRBD1 (6 bases). The CDR3 DNA sequence: TGTGCCAATCGAAGGGGGGGGCCAGGAAACACTGAAGCTTTCTTT. Encoded protein: CANRRGGPGNTEAFF.